Here is one TCR beta chain with its context. Clones were read by immunoSEQ multiplex PCR, and TCRdb kept only the in-frame ones, dropping some. The table lists 300,000 to 450,000 clones, 70% to 90% of them singletons, with around 9.3% in the top ten. The source of the sample is a study of blood T cell repertoires in COVID-19. For the study at large: Samples of COVID-19 (acute and convalescent) were obtained from the United States, Italy and Spain. T cells, B-cell-depleted T cells, or PBMCs supplied cDNA or gDNA.

The CDR3 spans 15 residues. The germline CDR1 and CDR2 sequences are SGHNT and YYREEE (reference sequence). Trimming stripped 0 bases from V and 0 bases from J, with 7 bases between. This TCR came from a woman aged 25 to 45 with COVID-19, enrolled during active disease. Sequencing was done on a sample of peripheral blood. The rearrangement joins TRBV5-4 to TRBJ1-3; D unclear. The CDR3 loop is CASSLGGSSGNTIYF. The CDR3 DNA is TGTGCCAGCAGCTTGGGAGGGAGCTCTGGAAACACCATATATTTT.